This T cell receptor beta chain comes out of a study of patients and donors after allogeneic stem cell transplantation (TCRdb year 2020). The CDR3 has 14 amino acids, counting the end cysteine and phenylalanine. The entry retains the CDR3 DNA only, 42 bases that are in frame from base 1. V drops 2 bases and J drops 5 bases, leaving 7 bases in between. In the germline V gene, CDR1 corresponds to MNHEY and CDR2 to SVGAGI. To note about this clonotype: No antigen is known for it. Base qualities were left out, and no much larger clone turns up one base away.

Library method: RT-PCR. Sequenced using a NextSeq 550. The raw public reads went through TCRdb reprocessing: fastp at Q25, MiXCR clone calling, in-frame beta chains kept. A single entry per CDR3 protein holds the most common genes and DNA from its merged rows. This sample holds 800,000 to 1,000,000 distinct CDR3 sequences; approximately 18% were observed only once. The biggest ten clones account for 5% to 6.5% of the sample. The chain is encoded by TRBV6-5 joined to TRBJ1-6, with an unclear D gene assignment. The clonotype comes from a human donor who was either an allogeneic HSCT recipient or a stem cell or donor lymphocyte infusion donor (not recorded which). It is not recorded whose cells these are; they may come from a transplant donor. The sample was blood, either unsorted or a sorted T cell fraction (not recorded which). The DNA is as follows: TGTGCCAGCAGTTACGGGAAGGATAATTCACCCCTCCACTTT. It translates as CASSYGKDNSPLHF.